Detailed here is one TCR beta chain. Trimming stripped 6 bases from V and 3 bases from J, with 12 bases between. The CDR3 totals 14 residues. From germline, CDR1 is MNHEY and CDR2 SMNVEV (reference sequence). Stated time point: newly diagnosed GD, antithyroid drugs for less than 3 months. After RNA was extracted from PBMCs, the TCR library was made from it. This record belongs to a study of regulatory T cells in long-lasting Graves disease. Combining iRepertoire HTBI primers with Arm-PCR of CDR3 regions, the authors built TCR beta libraries. TCRdb re-analysed the multiplex PCR reads in MiXCR, keeping a single row per CDR3 protein. The sample includes about 330,000 distinct CDR3 sequences, roughly 17% of them seen just once. These same data were also listed under a study on T cells in Graves' hyperthyroidism and ophthalmopathy.

This sequence originates from a woman aged 18-35 years with Graves disease. The starting material was peripheral blood mononuclear cells (PBMCs), obtained at new diagnosis, from a patient treated with antithyroid drugs. The chain combines TRBV27 with TRBJ1-5, with D perhaps matching TRBD1 (6 bases). The CDR3 reads CASSNDRINQPQHF. Here the CDR3 DNA reads TGTGCCAGCAGCAATGACAGGATCAATCAGCCCCAGCATTTT.